The sequence of this T cell receptor beta chain was determined in a study of regulatory T cells in long-lasting Graves disease. In regard to this clonotype: The antigen is unknown.

According to the study, TCR beta libraries were built with iRepertoire HTBI primers and CDR3-region Arm-PCR. In TCRdb, the multiplex PCR reads were re-called with MiXCR into one record per CDR3 protein. Found here are fewer than 450,000 distinct CDR3 sequences, 20% to 25% of them singletons; the top ten hold roughly 20%. The time point was: persistent/refractory GD, antithyroid drugs over 5 years with positive TRAb. Following extraction of RNA from PBMCs, that RNA was used to make the TCR library. Points from the study as a whole: More public clonotypes were shared by persistent patients (about 3,000) than by new patients (about 1,000).

The TCR sequence derives from a female donor with Graves disease. Source: peripheral blood mononuclear cells (PBMCs), taken when the disease was refractory, from a patient treated with antithyroid drugs.

The CDR3 reads CAWENNSPLHF. In DNA, the CDR3 is TGTGCCTGGGAGAATAATTCACCCCTCCACTTT. The chain is built from TRBV30 and TRBJ1-6; D unresolved. V was shortened by 5 bases and J by 5 bases, with 4 bases between the two germline ends. This CDR3 is 11 amino acids long. CDR1 is GTSNPN and CDR2 is SVGIG in the germline V gene (reference sequence).